Presented here are 19 T cell receptor beta chains from one specimen sequenced in a study of blood T cell repertoires in COVID-19. Sequencing used immunoSEQ multiplex PCR; TCRdb keeps in-frame clones, though not all of them. The data contain some 270,000 clones, approximately 89% of them seen just once; the ten biggest clones take up approximately 3%. The material sequenced was PBMCs or T cells enriched from blood (not recorded which). The source is a man aged 35 to 55 who had been exposed to COVID-19.

V gene TRBV14 combines with J gene TRBJ2-3, with 11 bases lining up with TRBD2. The J segment lost 0 bases and the V segment lost 5 bases, leaving 7 bases of the junction unmatched. The CDR3 length is 17 residues. CDR1 is SGHDN, CDR2 FVKESK, per germline. CDR3 sequence: CASSTGTSGSSTDTQYF. The CDR3 region has the DNA TGTGCCAGCAGCACCGGGACTAGCGGATCTAGCACAGATACGCAGTATTTT.

The rearrangement uses TRBV6-5 and TRBJ1-1; D remains ambiguous. The CDR3 covers 11 residues. Germline V lookup: CDR1 MNHEY, CDR2 SVGAGI. V dropped 7 bases and J dropped 5 bases, with 8 bases sitting between them. CDR3 protein: CASTQRTEAFF. CDR3 in DNA: TGTGCCAGCACCCAGAGGACTGAAGCTTTCTTT.

This clone has only one observation. This chain uses TRBV5-4 with TRBJ2-3; TRBD1 aligns across 7 bases. Trimming at V came to 4 bases and at J to 2 bases, leaving 4 bases not matched to a gene. This CDR3 region has 14 residues. Germline CDR1 reads SGHNT; CDR2 reads YYREEE (reference sequence). The CDR3 spells CASSRGQATDTQYF. DNA for the CDR3: TGTGCCAGCAGCCGCGGACAGGCCACAGATACGCAGTATTTT.

This sequence joins TRBV19 and TRBJ2-7; 8 nucleotides align to TRBD1. Germline CDR1 is LNHDA and CDR2 is SQIVND (reference sequence). This CDR3 contains 14 residues. The V gene end was trimmed by 4 bases and the J gene end by 4 bases; junction bases not matched to a gene: 6. DNA for the CDR3: TGTGCCAGTAGTAGACGGGACAGGCCGTACGAGCAGTACTTC. Protein sequence: CASSRRDRPYEQYF.

The chain is built from TRBV6-5 and TRBJ1-3; D not resolved. Germline lookup yields CDR1 MNHEY and CDR2 SVGAGI. V was shortened by 2 bases and J by 2 bases, with 10 bases between the two germline ends. The CDR3 consists of 15 residues. The CDR3 DNA is TGTGCCAGCAGTTACCTCATCAAGCCTGGAAACACCATATATTTT. Translating gives CASSYLIKPGNTIYF.

The chain recombines TRBV5-1 with TRBJ2-7; 14 positions agree with TRBD2. Germline CDR1 SGHRS, CDR2 YFSETQ. The V segment lost 1 base and the J segment 7 bases; nucleotides outside the gene matches: 7. The CDR3 has 16 residues. The CDR3 DNA sequence: TGCGCCAGCAGCTTGTATTTGACTAGCGGGAGGGGGGAGCAGTACTTC. It encodes CASSLYLTSGRGEQYF.

This chain links TRBV28 with TRBJ1-5; D is perhaps TRBD1 (5 bases). The germline V and J ends were trimmed by 2 bases and 5 bases, with 10 bases remaining between them. The CDR3 contains 14 residues. CDR1 and CDR2 (germline): MDHEN, SYDVKM. The CDR3 loop reads CASSLGGGHQPQHF. The CDR3 coding sequence is TGTGCCAGCAGTTTAGGGGGGGGTCATCAGCCCCAGCATTTT.

CDR3 sequence (DNA): TGTGCCAGCAGCCCGCGAGGGACAGCCCCTTATGGCTACACCTTC. Translated, it gives CASSPRGTAPYGYTF. V gene TRBV9 combines with J gene TRBJ1-2; 7 nucleotides line up with TRBD1. The length of the CDR3 is 15 residues. CDR1 and CDR2 (germline): SGDLS, YYNGEE. V trimming: 4 bases; J trimming: 5 bases; junction bases outside the gene matches: 11.

This chain links TRBV29-1 with TRBJ2-3; D is ambiguous. The CDR3 sequence is 13 residues long. Trimming removed 6 bases at V and 0 bases at J, with 10 bases between. Per germline, CDR1 SQVTM and CDR2 ANQGSEA. The CDR3: CSVTVPSTDTQYF. Here the CDR3 DNA reads TGCAGCGTAACAGTTCCTAGCACAGATACGCAGTATTTT.

The chain has TRBV7-9 and TRBJ2-7, with a tentative D call TRBD2 (6 bases). The germline V gene has CDR1 SEHNR and CDR2 FQNEAQ (reference sequence). The CDR3 totals 12 residues. V was trimmed by 8 bases and J by 3 bases, leaving 11 bases between them. CDR3 region: CASALGGYEQYF. Written as DNA, the CDR3 is TGTGCCAGCGCCCTGGGGGGCTACGAGCAGTACTTC.

This sequence joins TRBV19 and TRBJ1-5, with 8 bases fitting TRBD1. The junction had 10 bases not matched to a gene; V was cut back by 9 bases and J by 3 bases. Germline assignment: CDR1 LNHDA and CDR2 SQIVND (reference sequence). The CDR3 contains 15 residues. The CDR3 DNA follows: TGTGCCAGCACTCAGGGGGCGCAGATCAATCAGCCCCAGCATTTT. This translates into CASTQGAQINQPQHF.

The V gene is TRBV6-5, the J gene TRBJ1-1; 8 bases agree with TRBD1. Germline values: CDR1 MNHEY, CDR2 SVGAGI. V was pared by 5 bases and J by 4 bases, with 9 bases of the junction left unmatched. The CDR3 consists of 15 residues. Here the CDR3 reads CASSPGTGPATEAFF. The DNA for the CDR3 is TGTGCCAGCAGTCCGGGGACAGGACCTGCCACTGAAGCTTTCTTT.

V gene TRBV10-3 combines with J gene TRBJ1-1; 8 bases agree with TRBD1. Germline V gene data show CDR1 as ENHRY and CDR2 as SYGVKD. The CDR3 covers 16 residues. J was trimmed by 4 bases and V by 10 bases; bases with no gene match: 17. Here the CDR3 DNA reads TGTGCCAACGCCCCAGATAAAGCCACAGGGGGCACTGAAGCTTTCTTT. Its translation: CANAPDKATGGTEAFF.

This sequence joins TRBV10-3 and TRBJ1-4; tentatively, D is TRBD1 (5 bases). Germline V lookup: CDR1 ENHRY, CDR2 SYGVKD. V was clipped by 1 base and J by 0 bases, with 9 bases between them. The CDR3 totals 16 residues. In nucleotides, the CDR3 is TGTGCCATCAGTGAGTTTGGGGGGACAACTAATGAAAAACTGTTTTTT. It yields the protein CAISEFGGTTNEKLFF.

The chain employs TRBV2 and TRBJ2-7; 10 bases map to TRBD1. Germline V gene sequence: CDR1 SNHLY, CDR2 FYNNEI. Losses at the gene ends were 4 bases for V and 7 bases for J; bases not matched to a gene: 7. The CDR3 consists of 14 residues. The CDR3: CASSVGDRGEEQYF. CDR3 nucleotide sequence: TGTGCCAGCAGTGTGGGGGACAGGGGCGAGGAGCAGTACTTC.

The CDR3 DNA follows: TGTGCCAGCAGCCTAACCTCAGGGGGCGGTGAAGCTTTCTTT. It yields the protein CASSLTSGGGEAFF. The chain is built from TRBV7-2 and TRBJ1-1, with 8 nucleotides matching TRBD1. This CDR3 comprises 14 residues. Trimming at V came to 5 bases and at J to 7 bases, leaving 9 bases not matched to a gene. From germline, CDR1 is SGHTA and CDR2 FQGNSA.

Regarding this clone: This same CDR3 is encoded by further DNA sequences in the sample. The chain has TRBV5-6 and TRBJ2-2; D is perhaps TRBD1 (6 bases). Germline lookup yields CDR1 SGHDT and CDR2 YYEEEE. Trimming left V 4 bases short and J 6 bases short, with 13 bases between. This CDR3 comprises 14 residues. The CDR3 DNA reads TGTGCCAGCAGCATACAGGGAGCGGCCGGGGAGCTGTTTTTT. Protein: CASSIQGAAGELFF.

The chain joins TRBV19 to TRBJ2-1; 9 bases are a match to TRBD2. CDR1 and CDR2 from the germline V gene are LNHDA and SQIVND (reference sequence). V shed 5 bases and J 7 bases; nucleotides not matched to a gene: 9. The CDR3 is 15 residues long. The CDR3 sequence is CASSAETSGVNEQFF. CDR3 in DNA: TGTGCCAGTAGTGCCGAGACTAGCGGAGTGAATGAGCAGTTCTTC.

The CDR3 reads CASSQDPGGMSTGELFF. In DNA, the CDR3 is TGCGCCAGCAGCCAAGATCCCGGGGGGATGTCCACCGGGGAGCTGTTTTTT. The chain has TRBV4-1 and TRBJ2-2, with TRBD2 identical over 7 bases. Germline values: CDR1 MGHRA, CDR2 YSYEKL. After removal of 0 bases from V and 4 bases from J, the junction contained 8 bases not matched to a gene. This CDR3 has 17 amino acids.